These 21 T cell receptor beta chains were all obtained from the same sample, sequenced in a study of vaccination and CD4 T cells after COVID-19. The treatment is: approximately 9-day PBMC culture with coronavirus spike peptide pools or control peptides (ViraFEST assay). These receptors have no known antigen. Researchers used the Oncomine TCR Beta short-read assay to sequence DNA from cultured CD4+ T cells. Each CDR3 protein gets one entry after TCRdb re-called the PCR reads with MiXCR. There are about 20,000 distinct CDR3 sequences in the sample; 50% occur only once, and 5.5% to 7% lies in the top ten. Sequencing was done on a sample of CD4+ T cells from blood, cultured in vitro. These receptors all stem from a human donor who had recovered from COVID-19.

This clonotype was found a few times. Written as DNA, the CDR3 is TGTGCCAGCAGTGCCCGTATCCTAGCCCAGGGCTATAGCAATCAGCCCCAGCATTTT. Its protein product is CASSARILAQGYSNQPQHF. V and J are TRBV6-1 and TRBJ1-5; possibly TRBD1 for D (5 bases). Per the germline V gene, CDR1 is MNHNS and CDR2 is SASEGT. The CDR3 is 19 residues long. The V gene lost 4 bases and the J gene lost 0 bases, with 22 bases spanning the gap.

The chain is built from TRBV12-3 or TRBV12-4 and TRBJ2-3; D gene ambiguous. The CDR3 extends over 12 amino acids. Trimming took 7 bases from V and 6 from J, leaving 11 bases between them. Here the CDR3 reads CASTLPLDTQYF. CDR3 nucleotide sequence: TGTGCCAGCACCCTACCACTGGATACGCAGTATTTT.

CDR3 loop: CASMGTGLLKYF. The CDR3 DNA reads as TGTGCCAGCATGGGGACAGGCCTTTTAAAGTACTTC. V and J are TRBV2 and TRBJ2-7, with 8 bases matching TRBD1. V lost 7 bases, J lost 11 bases, and 10 bases stayed unmatched. The CDR3 is made up of 12 amino acids. CDR1 is SNHLY and CDR2 is FYNNEI in the germline V gene. The variable domain in full, with the rest retrieved from reference TRBV2 and TRBJ2-7, is EPEVTQTPSHQVTQMGQEVILRCVPISNHLYFYWYRQILGQKVEFLVSFYNNEISEKSEIFDDQFSVERPDGSNFTLKIRSTKLEDSAMYFCASMGTGLLKYFGPGTRLTVT.

This clonotype was seen a few times. This CDR3 is CASSLDGYGYTF. The CDR3, as DNA: TGTGCCAGCAGCTTAGACGGCTATGGCTACACCTTC. This sequence joins TRBV7-2 and TRBJ1-2; unclear D gene. Trimming shortened V by 1 base and J by 4 bases, and 4 bases separated the two germline ends. The CDR3 covers 12 residues. Germline CDR1 reads SGHTA; CDR2 reads FQGNSA. Using reference TRBV7-2 and TRBJ1-2 for the parts outside the CDR3, the full variable domain is GAGVSQSPSNKVTEKGKDVELRCDPISGHTALYWYRQSLGQGLEFLIYFQGNSAPDKSGLPSDRFSAERTGGSVSTLTIQRTQQEDSAVYLCASSLDGYGYTFGSGTRLTVV.

The V gene is TRBV6-1, the J gene TRBJ2-7; D uncertain. V lost 6 bases and J 2 bases, leaving 11 bases between the germline ends. Germline V gives CDR1 MNHNS, CDR2 SASEGT. This CDR3 is 13 amino acids long. The CDR3 is CASRTTQTYEQYF. Here the CDR3 DNA reads TGTGCCAGCAGAACGACGCAAACCTACGAGCAGTACTTC.

The gene calls are TRBV6-4 and TRBJ2-3, with a weak D call TRBD2 (5 bases). The V and J ends lost 4 bases and 1 base respectively, with 15 bases between them. CDR3 length: 16 amino acids. Germline V gives CDR1 MRHNA, CDR2 SNTAGT. The CDR3 DNA sequence: TGTGCCAGCAGTGCCGTCGCGGCCGGGGGCACAGATACGCAGTATTTT. This gives the protein CASSAVAAGGTDTQYF.

This clonotype has only one observation. This chain joins TRBV7-9 and TRBJ1-2; no definite D call. Germline V CDR1 and CDR2: SEHNR, FQNEAQ (reference sequence). CDR3 length: 14 residues. The ends were cut back, 5 bases at V and 8 bases at J, with 18 bases in the middle. CDR3 in amino acids: CASSTNGPDGGYTF. In DNA form, the CDR3 reads TGTGCCAGCAGCACGAACGGGCCCGATGGCGGCTACACCTTC.

This clonotype was recorded a few times. The chain recombines TRBV6-1 with TRBJ1-1; D is unresolved. With 8 bases removed from V and 0 bases from J, the gap between germline ends came to 22 bases. This CDR3 comprises 17 residues. Germline values: CDR1 MNHNS, CDR2 SASEGT. The chain's CDR3 is CASRYSAGFAMNTEAFF. CDR3 nucleotides: TGTGCCAGCCGATACAGCGCCGGATTTGCCATGAACACTGAAGCTTTCTTT.

V gene TRBV19 combines with J gene TRBJ1-2; the D is unclear. This CDR3 spans 13 amino acids. V shed 7 bases and J shed 6 bases, with 15 bases lying between them. Germline V gene data show CDR1 as LNHDA and CDR2 as SQIVND (reference sequence). For the CDR3, the DNA is TGTGCCAGTAACTTCGCAGGTATCGATGGCTACACCTTC. Protein product: CASNFAGIDGYTF.

The rearrangement joins TRBV15 to TRBJ2-3; D gene unclear. Germline values: CDR1 LNHNV, CDR2 YYDKDF (reference sequence). The length of the CDR3 is 15 residues. Trimming took off 0 bases at V and 4 bases at J, with 11 bases between the two ends. CDR3 sequence (DNA): TGTGCCACCAGCAGAGATCTAGTCCCACCAGATACGCAGTATTTT. Its protein product is CATSRDLVPPDTQYF. The full variable domain, with the rest looked up from reference TRBV15 and TRBJ2-3, is DAMVIQNPRYQVTQFGKPVTLSCSQTLNHNVMYWYQQKSSQAPKLLFHYYDKDFNNEADTPDNFQSRRPNTSFCFLDIRSPGLGDTAMYLCATSRDLVPPDTQYFGPGTRLTVL.

The V and J genes are TRBV13 and TRBJ1-1; D is unresolved. CDR1 is PRHDT and CDR2 is FYEKMQ in the germline V gene (reference sequence). V was pared by 4 bases and J by 2 bases, with 11 bases between. This CDR3 region has 14 residues. The chain's CDR3 is CASSSGPGNTEAFF. CDR3 in DNA: TGTGCCAGCAGCTCTGGGCCAGGTAACACTGAAGCTTTCTTT.

V usage is TRBV25-1 and J usage is TRBJ1-1, with D unclear. The CDR3 covers 17 residues. The V gene's germline CDR1 is MGHDK and CDR2 SYGVNS. Trimming shortened V by 8 bases and J by 4 bases, and 26 bases separated the two germline ends. The CDR3 spells CASRSILGSGLGTEAFF. The DNA for the CDR3 is TGTGCCAGCCGATCCATATTAGGGTCGGGGTTGGGCACTGAAGCTTTCTTT.

This sequence joins TRBV9 and TRBJ2-5; D call uncertain. Trimming removed 0 bases from V and 5 bases from J, with 2 bases in between. The CDR3 is 11 residues long. Germline values: CDR1 SGDLS, CDR2 YYNGEE. The CDR3 region is CASSVAETQYF. The CDR3 DNA follows: TGTGCCAGCAGCGTAGCGGAGACCCAGTACTTC.

The chain is built from TRBV11-3 and TRBJ2-7; perhaps TRBD1 as D (6 bases). Per the germline V gene, CDR1 is SGHNT and CDR2 is YENEEA. The CDR3 length is 15 residues. V lost 5 bases and J lost 2, with 16 bases in between. CDR3 residues: CASSPMGQGTYEQYF. As DNA, the CDR3 is TGTGCCAGCAGCCCCATGGGGCAGGGGACCTACGAGCAGTACTTC.

The chain recombines TRBV6-1 with TRBJ2-7; possibly TRBD1 for D (6 bases). The CDR3 totals 11 residues. Trimming pared 8 bases from V and 3 bases from J, leaving 8 bases between. The V gene's germline CDR1 is MNHNS and CDR2 SASEGT. The CDR3 is CASSDSYEQYF. CDR3 coding DNA: TGTGCCAGCTCGGACAGCTACGAGCAGTACTTC.

The V call is TRBV21-1, the J call TRBJ2-5; the table's D gene call, TRBD2, was not cross checked with the DNA. TRBV21-1 is described as a pseudogene. The CDR3 runs to 16 residues. The CDR3 spells CASSRTGLAGGRAQYF. CDR3 DNA: TGTGCCAGCAGCCGCACGGGACTAGCGGGTGGCAGGGCCCAGTACTTC.

V and J are TRBV6-1 and TRBJ2-4, with D possibly being TRBD2 (7 bases). Trimming stripped 8 bases from V and 2 bases from J, with 31 bases between. The CDR3 totals 20 residues. Germline assignment: CDR1 MNHNS and CDR2 SASEGT. CDR3 loop: CASGQGESYEKGGSKNIQYF. The CDR3 DNA follows: TGTGCCAGCGGGCAGGGTGAATCGTACGAGAAGGGGGGGTCCAAAAACATTCAGTACTTC.

The chain carries TRBV12-3 or TRBV12-4 and TRBJ2-2; D is uncertain. This CDR3 comprises 15 residues. V was trimmed by 3 bases and J by 4 bases, leaving 12 bases between them. The CDR3 DNA reads TGTGCCAGCAGTTTGAGTGGGCTGGGCACCGGGGAGCTGTTTTTT. Residues: CASSLSGLGTGELFF.

The rearrangement links TRBV5-1 to TRBJ2-2, with D unclear. Per the germline V gene, CDR1 is SGHRS and CDR2 is YFSETQ. The V end lost 5 bases, the J end lost 0 bases, and 11 bases lay between the germline ends. This CDR3 is 15 amino acids long. As DNA, the CDR3 is TGCGCCAGCAGTAATATGGAGTCGAACACCGGGGAGCTGTTTTTT. Translated, it gives CASSNMESNTGELFF.

The J gene is TRBJ1-1, the V gene TRBV5-4; the D is unclear. Trimming took 0 bases from V and 0 from J, leaving 6 bases between them. The CDR3 runs 14 residues. From germline, CDR1 is SGHNT and CDR2 YYREEE (reference sequence). CDR3 sequence reads: CASSLGQVNTEAFF. The CDR3 coding sequence is TGTGCCAGCAGCTTGGGGCAGGTGAACACTGAAGCTTTCTTT.

The chain joins TRBV12-3 or TRBV12-4 to TRBJ2-7; D uncertain. V was clipped by 8 bases and J by 1 base, with 6 bases between them. The CDR3 runs to 11 residues. The CDR3 loop reads CASSNSYEQYF. Here the CDR3 DNA reads TGTGCCAGCTCTAATTCCTACGAGCAGTACTTC.